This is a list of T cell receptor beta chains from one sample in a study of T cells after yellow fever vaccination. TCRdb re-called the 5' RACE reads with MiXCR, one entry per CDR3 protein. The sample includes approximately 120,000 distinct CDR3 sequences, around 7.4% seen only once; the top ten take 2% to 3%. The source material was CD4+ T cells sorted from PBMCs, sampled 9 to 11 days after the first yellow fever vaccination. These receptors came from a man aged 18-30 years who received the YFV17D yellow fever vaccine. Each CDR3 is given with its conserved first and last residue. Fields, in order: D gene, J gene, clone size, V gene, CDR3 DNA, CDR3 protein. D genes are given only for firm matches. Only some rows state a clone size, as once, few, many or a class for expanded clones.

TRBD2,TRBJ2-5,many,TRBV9,TGTGCCAGCAGCCCCCTCCCACTAGCGGCAGAAGAGACCCAGTACTTC,CASSPLPLAAEETQYF
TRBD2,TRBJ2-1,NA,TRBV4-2,TGTGCCAGCAGCCCGCGGGGAGGGACTAGCGGGGGGAATGAGCAGTTCTTC,CASSPRGGTSGGNEQFF
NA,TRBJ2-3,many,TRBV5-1,TGCGCCAGCAGCTTGGAACAGTGGAGCGATACGCAGTATTTT,CASSLEQWSDTQYF
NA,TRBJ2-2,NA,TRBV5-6,TGTGCCAGGGGCCCCGGGAACACCGGGGAGCTGTTTTTT,CARGPGNTGELFF
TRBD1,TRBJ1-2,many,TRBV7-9,TGTGCCTTACCCTGGGACAGTAGCAACTATGGCTACACCTTC,CALPWDSSNYGYTF
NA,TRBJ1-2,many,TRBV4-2,TGTGCCAGCAGCCCATCCGAGGCGCGGGGCTACACCTTC,CASSPSEARGYTF
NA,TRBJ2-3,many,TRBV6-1,TGTGCCAGCAGTGGTAGCGGCTACACAGATACGCAGTATTTT,CASSGSGYTDTQYF
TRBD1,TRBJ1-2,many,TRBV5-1,TGCGCCAGCAGCTCATACAGGGGGCTTGTCTATGGCTACACCTTC,CASSSYRGLVYGYTF
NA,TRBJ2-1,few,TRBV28,TGTGCCAGCAGCGGAGCGGGTACGGCGCAGTTCTTC,CASSGAGTAQFF
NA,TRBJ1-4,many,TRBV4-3,TGCGCCAGCAGCCAAGACTCCGGGACCGAACCGAAAAAACTGTTTTTT,CASSQDSGTEPKKLFF
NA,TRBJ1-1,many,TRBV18,TGTGCCAGCTCACGGGCAGCGAACACTGAAGCTTTCTTT,CASSRAANTEAFF
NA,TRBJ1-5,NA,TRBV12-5,TGTGTTAGTGGTTTGGTAGGAGGGGGGCCCATTCAGCCCCAGCATTTT,CVSGLVGGGPIQPQHF
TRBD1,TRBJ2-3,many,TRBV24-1,TGTGCCACCAGGGGGACAGGGAACACAGATACGCAGTATTTT,CATRGTGNTDTQYF
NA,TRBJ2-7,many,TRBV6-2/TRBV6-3,TGTGCCAGCAGAACCTCCCCCGAGCAGTACTTC,CASRTSPEQYF
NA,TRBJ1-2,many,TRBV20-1,TGCAGTGCTATCGAGGGGGTGAGCTATGGCTACACCTTC,CSAIEGVSYGYTF
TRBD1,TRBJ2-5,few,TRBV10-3,TGTGCCATCAGTGAGAAAGGGGGCGGTGAGACCCAGTACTTC,CAISEKGGGETQYF
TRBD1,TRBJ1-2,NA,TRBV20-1,TGCACCACCCCCAGGGAGGGGGCACTCGGCTACACCTTC,CTTPREGALGYTF
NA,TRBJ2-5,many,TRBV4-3,TGCGCCAGCAGCCAAGGGGGGACTGAGACCCAGTACTTC,CASSQGGTETQYF
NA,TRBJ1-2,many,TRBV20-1,TGCAGTGCTAGAGAGGTCCAGACTACTAACTATGGCTACACCTTC,CSAREVQTTNYGYTF
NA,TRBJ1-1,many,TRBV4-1,TGCGCCAGCAGCTTTTCCAGGGTTCGGACTGAAGCTTTCTTT,CASSFSRVRTEAFF
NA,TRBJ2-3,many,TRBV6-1,TGTGCCAGCAGTGAAGAGTTGACAGATACGCAGTATTTT,CASSEELTDTQYF
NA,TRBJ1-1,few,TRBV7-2,TGTGCCAGCAGCTTGGGGGTTAGGTCTACTGAAGCTTTCTTT,CASSLGVRSTEAFF
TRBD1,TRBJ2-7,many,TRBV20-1,TGCAGTGCTAGGTTCGGGACAGGGGCGTCCGAGCAGTACTTC,CSARFGTGASEQYF
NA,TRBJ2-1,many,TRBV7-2,TGTGCCAGCAGCGGGAATGGCGGGAACTACAATGAGCAGTTCTTC,CASSGNGGNYNEQFF
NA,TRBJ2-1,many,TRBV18,TGTGCCAGCTCACCAGGGGCCAGCTCCTACAATGAGCAGTTCTTC,CASSPGASSYNEQFF
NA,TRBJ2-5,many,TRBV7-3,TGTGCCAGCAGCCGGGGGGCCTTGGAGACCCAGTACTTC,CASSRGALETQYF
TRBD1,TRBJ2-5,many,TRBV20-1,TGCAGTGCTAGTCCCGGGACAGCGGATTCCCAGTACTTC,CSASPGTADSQYF
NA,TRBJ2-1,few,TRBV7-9,TGTGCCAGCAGCTTAGCTAACTACCTGGGACAGCAGTTCTTC,CASSLANYLGQQFF
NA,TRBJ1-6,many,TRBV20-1,TGCAGTGCTAGAAGGTTGAACGGGGGTAATTCACCCCTCCACTTT,CSARRLNGGNSPLHF
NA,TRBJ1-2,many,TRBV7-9,TGTGCCAGCAGCCGACAGACTAACGGCTACACCTTC,CASSRQTNGYTF
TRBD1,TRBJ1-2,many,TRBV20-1,TGCAGTGTCTCCACAGGGGGCTCTAGTCATGGCTACACCTTC,CSVSTGGSSHGYTF
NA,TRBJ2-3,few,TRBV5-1,TGCGCCAGCAGCTTCCGCGGGACAGAGAGCACAGATACGCAGTATTTT,CASSFRGTESTDTQYF
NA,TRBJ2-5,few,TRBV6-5,TGTGCCAGCAGTTACAGTGCGGGGCCCCGTACCCAGTACTTC,CASSYSAGPRTQYF
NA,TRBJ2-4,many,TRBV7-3,TGTGCCAGCAGTCCACCCGGGCCCAAAAACATTCAGTACTTC,CASSPPGPKNIQYF
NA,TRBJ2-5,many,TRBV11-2,TGTGCCAGCAGCCCATCGACAGGGAGGGGGACCCAGTACTTC,CASSPSTGRGTQYF
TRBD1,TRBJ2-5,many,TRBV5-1,TGCGCCAGCAGCTATGCAGGGGGCTTTGAGACCCAGTACTTC,CASSYAGGFETQYF
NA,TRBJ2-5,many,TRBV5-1,TGCGCCAGCAGCTTAACGGGGGACGAGACCCAGTACTTC,CASSLTGDETQYF
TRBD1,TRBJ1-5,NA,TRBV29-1,TGCAGCGTGGGACAGGGGGCCCGAGATCAGCCCCAGCATTTT,CSVGQGARDQPQHF
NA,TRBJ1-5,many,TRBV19,TGTGCCAGTAGTATAATGGGCAATCAGCCCCAGCATTTT,CASSIMGNQPQHF
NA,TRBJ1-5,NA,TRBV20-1,TGCAGTGCTAGCCGGGACGGCCGCAATCAGCCCCAGCATTTT,CSASRDGRNQPQHF
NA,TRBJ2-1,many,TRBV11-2,TGTGCCAGCAGCTTAGATCGCTCAGAGCAGTTCTTC,CASSLDRSEQFF
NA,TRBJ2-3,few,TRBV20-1,TGCAGCGATGAAAACAGGGCTTCTAGCACAGATACGCAGTATTTT,CSDENRASSTDTQYF
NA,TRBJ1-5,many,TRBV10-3,TGTGCCATCGGGACAAGTGAAAATCAGCCCCAGCATTTT,CAIGTSENQPQHF
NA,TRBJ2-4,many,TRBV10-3,TGTGCCGCCAAGGGGGGAACCAAAAACATTCAGTACTTC,CAAKGGTKNIQYF
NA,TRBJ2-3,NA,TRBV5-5,TGTGCCAGCAGTCCGACTAGTAGCACAGATACGCAGTATTTT,CASSPTSSTDTQYF
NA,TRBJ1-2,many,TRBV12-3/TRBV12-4,TGTGCCAGCAGTTTTGAGACAGGTGTTAACTATGGCTACACCTTC,CASSFETGVNYGYTF
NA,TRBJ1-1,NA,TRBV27,TGTGCCAGCCTGTTCCAAAAGGGGGTTAATAGGGCGACTGAAGCTTTCTTT,CASLFQKGVNRATEAFF
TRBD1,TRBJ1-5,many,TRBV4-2,TGTGCCAGCAGCCAAGGGGCACAGGGGGGCAATCAGCCCCAGCATTTT,CASSQGAQGGNQPQHF
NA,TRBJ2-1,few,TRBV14,TGTGCCAGCAGCCAAGATCGGGCAGATCTCGACAATGAGCAGTTCTTC,CASSQDRADLDNEQFF
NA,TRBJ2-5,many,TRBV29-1,TGCAGCGTTGGGTTCCTGGTCGGGGGAGAGACCCAGTACTTC,CSVGFLVGGETQYF
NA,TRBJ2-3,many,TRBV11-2,TGTGCCAGCAGCCTAACCTCTGGGTTCGCAGATACGCAGTATTTT,CASSLTSGFADTQYF
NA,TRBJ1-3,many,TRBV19,TGTGCCAGTCAAGGGACGTTGACCTCTGGAAACACCATATATTTT,CASQGTLTSGNTIYF
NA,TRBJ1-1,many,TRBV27,TGTGCCAGCAGTCCGGACAGATTGAACACTGAAGCTTTCTTT,CASSPDRLNTEAFF
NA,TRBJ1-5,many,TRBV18,TGTGCCAGCTCACCATCTGGGGCCAATCAGCCCCAGCATTTT,CASSPSGANQPQHF
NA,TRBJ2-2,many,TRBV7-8,TGTGCCAGCAGCCCGAGAGTATGGGGGGCCGGGGAGCTGTTTTTT,CASSPRVWGAGELFF
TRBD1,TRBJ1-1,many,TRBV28,TGTGCCAGCAGTTTACAGTGGACAGGCCACCTCTCGAACACTGAAGCTTTCTTT,CASSLQWTGHLSNTEAFF
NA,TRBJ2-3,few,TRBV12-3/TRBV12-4,TGTGCCAGCAGCAGTTTGGCAGATACGCAGTATTTT,CASSSLADTQYF
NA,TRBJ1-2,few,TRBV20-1,TGCAGTGCTAGAGTGCTGGGGGAGGAATATGGCTACACCTTC,CSARVLGEEYGYTF
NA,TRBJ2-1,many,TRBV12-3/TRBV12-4,TGTGCCAGCAGTTTCCTGGCCCTAAACAATGAGCAGTTCTTC,CASSFLALNNEQFF
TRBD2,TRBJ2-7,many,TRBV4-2,TGTGCCAGCAGCCAGACTAGCGGGGGGGATTCCTACGAGCAGTACTTC,CASSQTSGGDSYEQYF